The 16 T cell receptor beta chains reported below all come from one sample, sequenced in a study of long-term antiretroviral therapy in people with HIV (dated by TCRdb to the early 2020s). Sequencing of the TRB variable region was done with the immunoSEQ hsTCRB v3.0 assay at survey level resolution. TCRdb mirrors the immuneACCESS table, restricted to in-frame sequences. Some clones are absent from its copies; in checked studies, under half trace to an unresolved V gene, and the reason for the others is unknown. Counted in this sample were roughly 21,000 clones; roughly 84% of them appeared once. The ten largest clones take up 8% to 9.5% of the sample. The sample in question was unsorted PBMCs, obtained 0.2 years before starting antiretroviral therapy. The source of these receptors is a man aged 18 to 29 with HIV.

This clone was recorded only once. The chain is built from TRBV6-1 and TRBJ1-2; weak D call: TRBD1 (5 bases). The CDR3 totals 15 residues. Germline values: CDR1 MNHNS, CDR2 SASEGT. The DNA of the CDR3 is TGTGGGGGGTACCCCGGGGGTGTCACTAACTATGGCTACACCTTC. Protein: CGGYPGGVTNYGYTF.

In nucleotides, the CDR3 is TGTGCCAGCAAGCAGAACACTGAAGCTTTCTTT. Encoded protein: CASKQNTEAFF. The rearrangement uses TRBV4-2 and TRBJ1-1; no clear D gene. The CDR3 is 11 amino acids. The V and J ends lost 7 bases and 1 base respectively, with 4 bases between them. CDR1 is LGHNA, CDR2 YNFKEQ, per germline.

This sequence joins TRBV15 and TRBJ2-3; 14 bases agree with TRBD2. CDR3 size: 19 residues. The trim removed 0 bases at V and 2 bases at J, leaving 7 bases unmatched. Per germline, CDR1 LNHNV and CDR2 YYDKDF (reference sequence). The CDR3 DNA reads TGTGCCACCAGCAGAGATTCAGGGACTAGCGGGAGCCTCACAGATACGCAGTATTTT. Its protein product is CATSRDSGTSGSLTDTQYF.

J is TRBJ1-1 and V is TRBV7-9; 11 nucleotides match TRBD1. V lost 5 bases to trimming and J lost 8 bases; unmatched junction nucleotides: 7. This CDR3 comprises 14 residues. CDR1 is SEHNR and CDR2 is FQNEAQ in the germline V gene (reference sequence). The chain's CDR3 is CASSNGDRGLEAFF. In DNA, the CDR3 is TGTGCCAGCAGCAACGGGGACAGGGGGTTAGAAGCTTTCTTT.

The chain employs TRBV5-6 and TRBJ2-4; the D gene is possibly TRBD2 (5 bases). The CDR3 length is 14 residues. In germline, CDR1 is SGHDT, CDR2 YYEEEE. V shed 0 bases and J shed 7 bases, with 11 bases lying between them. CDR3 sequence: CASSLDGVGNIQYF. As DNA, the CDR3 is TGTGCCAGCAGCTTGGACGGGGTGGGGAACATTCAGTACTTC.

CDR3 loop: CASSLVPGLGRDTQYF. CDR3 sequence (DNA): TGTGCCAGCAGCTTAGTCCCGGGACTAGGACGAGATACGCAGTATTTT. This chain links TRBV13 with TRBJ2-3; 8 bases map to TRBD2. The CDR3 contains 16 residues. With V trimmed by 1 base and J by 5 bases, 8 bases remained unmatched. CDR1 and CDR2 from the germline V gene are PRHDT and FYEKMQ (reference sequence).

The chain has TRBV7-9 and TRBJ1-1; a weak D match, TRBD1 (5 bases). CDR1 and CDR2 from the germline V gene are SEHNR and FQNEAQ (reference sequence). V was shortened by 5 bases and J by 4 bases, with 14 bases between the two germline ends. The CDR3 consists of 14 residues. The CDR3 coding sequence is TGTGCCAGCAGCCCCTCGGGCGGGACCACTGAAGCTTTCTTT. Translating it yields CASSPSGGTTEAFF. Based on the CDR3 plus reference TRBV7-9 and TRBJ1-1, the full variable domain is DTGVSQNPRHKITKRGQNVTFRCDPISEHNRLYWYRQTLGQGPEFLTYFQNEAQLEKSRLLSDRFSAERPKGSFSTLEIQRTEQGDSAMYLCASSPSGGTTEAFFGQGTRLTVV.

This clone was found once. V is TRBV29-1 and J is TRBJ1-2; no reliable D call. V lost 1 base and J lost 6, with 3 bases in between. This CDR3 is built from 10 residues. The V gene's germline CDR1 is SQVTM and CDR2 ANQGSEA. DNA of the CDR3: TGCAGCGTTGAAGGGGATGGCTACACCTTC. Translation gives CSVEGDGYTF.

The CDR3 DNA reads as TGTGCCAGCAGCTTGCAGGCGGCTGGGGATACGCAGTATTTT. Protein: CASSLQAAGDTQYF. The chain has TRBV7-3 and TRBJ2-3; D is ambiguous. V gave up 3 bases and J gave up 6 bases, with 13 bases separating them. Germline CDR1 SGHTA, CDR2 FQGTGA. The CDR3 length is 14 residues. Full variable domain (remainder filled in from reference TRBV7-3 and TRBJ2-3): GAGVSQTPSNKVTEKGKYVELRCDPISGHTALYWYRQSLGQGPEFLIYFQGTGAADDSGLPNDRFFAVRPEGSVSTLKIQRTERGDSAVYLCASSLQAAGDTQYFGPGTRLTVL.

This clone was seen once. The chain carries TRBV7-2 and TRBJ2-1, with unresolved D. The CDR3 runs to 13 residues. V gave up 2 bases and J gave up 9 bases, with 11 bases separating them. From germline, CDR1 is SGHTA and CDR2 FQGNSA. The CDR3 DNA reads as TGTGCCAGCAGCTTACCCTTGGATAGTGAGCAGTTCTTC. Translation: CASSLPLDSEQFF.

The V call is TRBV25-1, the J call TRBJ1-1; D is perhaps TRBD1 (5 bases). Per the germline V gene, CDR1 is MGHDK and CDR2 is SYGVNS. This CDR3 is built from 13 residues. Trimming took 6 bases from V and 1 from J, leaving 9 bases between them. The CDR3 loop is CASSLTGNTEAFF. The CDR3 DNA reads TGTGCCAGCAGCCTCACAGGGAACACTGAAGCTTTCTTT.

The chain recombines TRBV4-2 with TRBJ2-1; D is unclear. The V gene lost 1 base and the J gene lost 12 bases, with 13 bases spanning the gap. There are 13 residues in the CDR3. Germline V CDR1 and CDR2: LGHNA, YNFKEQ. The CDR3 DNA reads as TGTGCCAGCAGCCAAGGGAACGGCGTCGTGCAGTTCTTC. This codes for CASSQGNGVVQFF.

The CDR3 loop reads CASSPPTPQGPQHF. CDR3 DNA: TGTGCCAGCTCACCACCCACGCCCCAAGGGCCCCAGCATTTT. The chain uses TRBV18 and TRBJ1-5; D call uncertain. V lost 0 bases and J lost 9, with 12 bases in between. CDR3 length: 14 amino acids. The V gene's germline CDR1 is KGHSH and CDR2 LQKENI.

Written as DNA, the CDR3 is TGCGCCAGCAGCCCGGGGACAGGGGGATTTGGAAACACCATATATTTT. Translating it yields CASSPGTGGFGNTIYF. The chain carries TRBV5-1 and TRBJ1-3; 11 bases fit TRBD1. CDR3 length: 16 residues. Losses at the gene ends were 4 bases for V and 3 bases for J; bases not matched to a gene: 6. Per the germline V gene, CDR1 is SGHRS and CDR2 is YFSETQ.

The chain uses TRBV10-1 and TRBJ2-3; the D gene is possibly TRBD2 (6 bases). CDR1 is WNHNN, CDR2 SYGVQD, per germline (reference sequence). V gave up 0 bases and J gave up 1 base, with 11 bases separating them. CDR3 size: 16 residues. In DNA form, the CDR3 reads TGCGCCAGCAGTGAGTCGATTTGGGGGGGCACAGATACGCAGTATTTT. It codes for CASSESIWGGTDTQYF.

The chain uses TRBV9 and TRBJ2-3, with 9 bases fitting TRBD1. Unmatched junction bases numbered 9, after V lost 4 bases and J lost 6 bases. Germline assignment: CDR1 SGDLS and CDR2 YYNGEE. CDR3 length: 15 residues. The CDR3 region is CASSKQGAETDTQYF. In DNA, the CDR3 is TGTGCCAGCAGCAAACAGGGGGCTGAGACTGATACGCAGTATTTT.